A single sample is the source of the 10 T cell receptor beta chains below, sequenced in a study of blood T cell repertoires in COVID-19. Clones were read by immunoSEQ multiplex PCR, and TCRdb kept only the in-frame ones, dropping some. The sample has around 250,000 clones, around four fifths seen once; the top ten hold 1.5% to 2%. The source material was peripheral blood. These receptors originate from a young man who had recovered from COVID-19.

The V gene is TRBV4-1, the J gene TRBJ1-1, with 7 bases lining up with TRBD1. The germline V gene encodes CDR1 MGHRA and CDR2 YSYEKL. This CDR3 comprises 16 residues. After removal of 4 bases from V and 0 bases from J, the junction contained 8 bases not matched to a gene. This CDR3 reads CASSPDLDRLNTEAFF. The CDR3 region has the DNA TGCGCCAGCAGCCCCGACCTGGACAGGTTGAACACTGAAGCTTTCTTT.

The chain joins TRBV5-8 to TRBJ2-5; 8 bases fit TRBD2. Per the germline V gene, CDR1 is SGHTS and CDR2 is YDEGEE. V was clipped by 2 bases and J by 2 bases; unmatched bases: 2. The CDR3 has 14 residues. The CDR3 is CASSFPSGQETQYF. CDR3 DNA: TGTGCCAGCAGCTTCCCTAGCGGGCAAGAGACCCAGTACTTC.

The rearrangement uses TRBV7-3 and TRBJ2-3, with D unresolved. The CDR3 is 15 residues long. V was pared by 6 bases and J by 1 base, with 14 bases between. The germline CDR1 and CDR2 sequences are SGHTA and FQGTGA. The DNA of the CDR3 is TGTGCCAGCAGGGCAAGTGGCGGCCGCACAGATACGCAGTATTTT. It is translated as CASRASGGRTDTQYF.

V gene TRBV10-2 combines with J gene TRBJ1-1, with D tentatively TRBD1 (6 bases). CDR3 size: 15 residues. Germline CDR1 is WSHSY and CDR2 is SAAADI. Trimming shortened V by 0 bases and J by 1 base, and 9 bases separated the two germline ends. This CDR3 reads CASSESQGWNTEAFF. The CDR3 DNA reads TGCGCCAGCAGTGAGTCCCAGGGGTGGAACACTGAAGCTTTCTTT.

J is TRBJ2-1 and V is TRBV7-3; the match to TRBD2 covers 8 bases. The germline V gene encodes CDR1 SGHTA and CDR2 FQGTGA. The CDR3 loop spans 18 amino acids. The J segment lost 0 bases and the V segment lost 4 bases, leaving 11 bases of the junction unmatched. The CDR3 sequence: CASSYDGGAISSYNEQFF. CDR3 sequence (DNA): TGTGCCAGCAGCTACGACGGGGGGGCTATAAGCTCCTACAATGAGCAGTTCTTC.

The chain links TRBV25-1 to TRBJ2-6, with D unclear. The CDR3 length is 14 residues. Germline V gene data show CDR1 as MGHDK and CDR2 as SYGVNS. The V gene lost 5 bases and the J gene lost 0 bases, with 5 bases spanning the gap. The CDR3 region has the DNA TGTGCCAGCAGTCCTATCTCTGGGGCCAACGTCCTGACTTTC. The encoded protein is CASSPISGANVLTF.

V usage is TRBV3-1 (or the pseudogene TRBV3-2) and J usage is TRBJ2-1; D call uncertain. This CDR3 has 11 amino acids. Germline loops: CDR1 LGHDT, CDR2 YNNKEL (reference sequence). V was clipped by 2 bases and J by 8 bases, with 4 bases between them. The CDR3 coding sequence is TGTGCCAGCAGCCAATATCATGAGCAGTTCTTC. Protein product: CASSQYHEQFF.

V usage is TRBV6-1 and J usage is TRBJ2-7; 11 nucleotides match TRBD1. CDR3 size: 14 residues. Trimming took 7 bases from V and 4 from J; bases not matched to a gene: 6. From germline, CDR1 is MNHNS and CDR2 SASEGT. The CDR3 here is CASILGQGAYEQYF. The DNA for the CDR3 is TGTGCCAGCATCCTAGGACAGGGGGCATACGAGCAGTACTTC.

The chain has TRBV28 and TRBJ2-6; D possibly corresponds to TRBD1 (5 bases). The CDR3 runs 14 residues. V lost 4 bases and J 4 bases, leaving 8 bases between the germline ends. In germline, CDR1 is MDHEN, CDR2 SYDVKM. The CDR3 region has the DNA TGTGCCAGCAGTTCCAGGGCCGGGGCCAACGTCCTGACTTTC. Amino acid sequence: CASSSRAGANVLTF.

Here the CDR3 DNA reads TGCGCCAGCAGCCAAGTTGCAGGGGCAGGCGAGACCCAGTACTTC. Translating gives CASSQVAGAGETQYF. The chain employs TRBV4-1 and TRBJ2-5; perhaps TRBD1 as D (6 bases). CDR1 is MGHRA, CDR2 YSYEKL, per germline. Trimming stripped 1 base from V and 5 bases from J, with 14 bases between. The CDR3 runs to 15 residues.